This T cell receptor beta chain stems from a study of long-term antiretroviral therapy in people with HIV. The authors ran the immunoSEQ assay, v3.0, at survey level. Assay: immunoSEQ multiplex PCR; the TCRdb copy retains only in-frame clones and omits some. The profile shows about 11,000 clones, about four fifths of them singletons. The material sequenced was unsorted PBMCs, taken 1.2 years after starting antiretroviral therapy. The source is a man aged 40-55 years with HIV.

This CDR3 is CASRDRDVQQAFF. The CDR3, as DNA: TGTGCCAGCAGGGACCGGGACGTCCAGCAAGCTTTCTTT. The rearrangement links TRBV6-5 to TRBJ1-1, with a possible D match to TRBD1 (5 bases). V lost 6 bases and J 9 bases, leaving 17 bases between the germline ends. In germline, CDR1 is MNHEY, CDR2 SVGAGI. The CDR3 length is 13 residues.